Only a few counts were recorded for the clone carrying this T cell receptor beta chain. The target antigen is unknown. The sample belongs to a study of vaccination and CD4 T cells after COVID-19. The Oncomine TCR Beta short-read assay was applied to DNA of cultured CD4+ T cells. Extraction of genomic DNA was performed on cultured CD4+ T cells. TCRdb re-analysed the PCR reads in MiXCR, keeping a single row per CDR3 protein. The sample lists some 20,000 distinct CDR3 sequences; 67% were seen once. CDR1 is LNHDA and CDR2 is SQIVND in the germline V gene (reference sequence). Trimming removed 6 bases from V and 4 bases from J; junction bases left unmatched: 5. This CDR3 is 14 amino acids long. Specified treatment: approximately 9-day PBMC culture with coronavirus spike peptide pools or control peptides (ViraFEST assay).

The receptor was derived from a human donor who had recovered from COVID-19. Sequencing input: CD4+ T cells from blood, cultured in vitro. The V call is TRBV19, the J call TRBJ2-2, with 7 bases matching TRBD1. CDR3 protein: CASRKTGTTGELFF. The CDR3 DNA reads as TGTGCCAGTAGGAAGACAGGGACCACCGGGGAGCTGTTTTTT.